A selection of T cell receptor beta chains follows, all from one sample in a study of blood T cell repertoires in COVID-19. TCRdb keeps only in-frame clones here, not all; method: immunoSEQ multiplex PCR. The data hold approximately 150,000 clones, with about 74% observed a single time. Input material: peripheral blood. These receptors came from a man aged 50 or older with acute or convalescent COVID-19. Each CDR3 is given with its conserved first and last residue. Rows give clone size only sometimes, using once, few, many, or a class for an expanded clone.

CDR3aa: CAWSLGRPYGYTF
abundance: .
v_gene: TRBV30
j_gene: TRBJ1-2

CDR3aa: CASSLLGGEKLFF
abundance: many
v_gene: TRBV7-8
j_gene: TRBJ1-4

CDR3aa: CAWSPPIGTGGQPQHF
abundance: .
v_gene: TRBV30
j_gene: TRBJ1-5

CDR3aa: CASSVQRGDTDTQYF
abundance: .
v_gene: TRBV9
j_gene: TRBJ2-3

CDR3aa: CASSRGQGEIEAFF
abundance: .
v_gene: TRBV5-1
j_gene: TRBJ1-1

CDR3aa: CASSPPDRGLLGSYNEQFF
abundance: once
v_gene: TRBV18
j_gene: TRBJ2-1

CDR3aa: CASSPLAGPSSGEQYF
abundance: .
v_gene: TRBV18
j_gene: TRBJ2-7

CDR3aa: CASSLGIVGTGRRTEAFF
abundance: .
v_gene: TRBV28
j_gene: TRBJ1-1

CDR3aa: CASSLFSLTDQETQYF
abundance: .
v_gene: TRBV5-8
j_gene: TRBJ2-5

CDR3aa: CASSPQGHTIYF
abundance: .
v_gene: TRBV18
j_gene: TRBJ1-3

CDR3aa: CASSQGPASGGFTQYF
abundance: .
v_gene: TRBV3-1/TRBV3-2
j_gene: TRBJ2-3

CDR3aa: CASSLGGQGGGDTQYF
abundance: .
v_gene: TRBV5-8
j_gene: TRBJ2-3

CDR3aa: CAWSVGAGGTDTQYF
abundance: .
v_gene: TRBV30
j_gene: TRBJ2-3

CDR3aa: CASSERWQGGSDTQYF
abundance: .
v_gene: TRBV10-1
j_gene: TRBJ2-3

CDR3aa: CASSPISGRNEQFF
abundance: few
v_gene: TRBV11-2
j_gene: TRBJ2-1

CDR3aa: CASSITQGHSNQPQHF
abundance: once
v_gene: TRBV19
j_gene: TRBJ1-5

CDR3aa: CASSPPIRTGNTIYF
abundance: .
v_gene: TRBV18
j_gene: TRBJ1-3

CDR3aa: CASSPRGSSGNTIYF
abundance: few
v_gene: TRBV11-1
j_gene: TRBJ1-3

CDR3aa: CASSTVSSGNTIYF
abundance: .
v_gene: TRBV6-6
j_gene: TRBJ1-3

CDR3aa: CATSASTGAGTEAFF
abundance: few
v_gene: TRBV24-1
j_gene: TRBJ1-1

CDR3aa: CASSEGLRPYF
abundance: few
v_gene: TRBV25-1
j_gene: TRBJ2-3

CDR3aa: CASRQSSGGTTDTQYF
abundance: .
v_gene: TRBV5-1
j_gene: TRBJ2-3

CDR3aa: CASSLLSGNTEAFF
abundance: .
v_gene: TRBV27
j_gene: TRBJ1-1

CDR3aa: CAWAPGLAGGRSTDTQYF
abundance: .
v_gene: TRBV30
j_gene: TRBJ2-3

CDR3aa: CASSSGGNQPQHF
abundance: .
v_gene: TRBV12-3/TRBV12-4
j_gene: TRBJ1-5

CDR3aa: CASSPVYGGARYNEQFF
abundance: .
v_gene: TRBV6-2/TRBV6-3
j_gene: TRBJ2-1

CDR3aa: CASSQDSLRADTQYF
abundance: .
v_gene: TRBV3-1/TRBV3-2
j_gene: TRBJ2-3

CDR3aa: CASSVAAGYGYTF
abundance: once
v_gene: TRBV9
j_gene: TRBJ1-2

CDR3aa: CASSSGQGDTQYF
abundance: few
v_gene: TRBV12-3/TRBV12-4
j_gene: TRBJ2-3

CDR3aa: CASSAGTDLFYGYTF
abundance: .
v_gene: TRBV5-6
j_gene: TRBJ1-2

CDR3aa: CASSPQGQYTDTQYF
abundance: .
v_gene: TRBV28
j_gene: TRBJ2-3